Listed below are T cell receptor beta chains from one sample, sequenced in a study of blood T cell repertoires in COVID-19. Using immunoSEQ multiplex PCR, the repertoire was profiled, and TCRdb retains in-frame clones only, with some absent. The sample records 150,000 or so clones, over 75% being singletons. The sample consisted of peripheral blood. These receptors were taken from a man in his sixties who had recovered from COVID-19. CDR3s include the opening cysteine and the closing phenylalanine or tryptophan. Fields, in order: CDR3 DNA, CDR3 protein, CDR3 length, D gene, J gene, V gene, clone size. The D gene is left open where the match is weak. Expanded clones get a size class; other rows say once, few or many, or leave the size out.

TGTGCCAGCAGCTTAGCCCCAGGCGTATTCAGCACAGATACGCAGTATTTT	CASSLAPGVFSTDTQYF	17	NA	TRBJ2-3	TRBV7-8	NA
TGTGCCAGCAGCGTGACAGGCGGGGAGCAGTTCTTC	CASSVTGGEQFF	12	NA	TRBJ2-1	TRBV9	NA
TGTGCCAGCTCACCATTTAGGGACAGAAAAGCTTTCTTT	CASSPFRDRKAFF	13	TRBD1	TRBJ1-1	TRBV18	NA
TGTGCCAGCGGTATACAGGGGGGTGAGACCCAGTACTTC	CASGIQGGETQYF	13	TRBD1	TRBJ2-5	TRBV14	NA
TGTGCCAGCAGCCAAGTGTCGGGGTCAAATGAGCAGTTCTTC	CASSQVSGSNEQFF	14	NA	TRBJ2-1	TRBV3-1/TRBV3-2	NA
TGTGCCAGCAGCTTAAGACAGGGCCTGACCGGGGAGCTGTTTTTT	CASSLRQGLTGELFF	15	TRBD1	TRBJ2-2	TRBV9	NA
TGTGCTAGCAGCTTACATTCTAAGGGACTAGCGGGTGTAAACACCGGGGAGCTGTTTTTT	CASSLHSKGLAGVNTGELFF	20	TRBD2	TRBJ2-2	TRBV7-7	NA
TGCGCCAGCAGCACAGCACCCGGGACAGCTTTCAACGAGCAGTACTTC	CASSTAPGTAFNEQYF	16	TRBD1	TRBJ2-7	TRBV5-1	NA
TGTGCCAGCAGCTTGGCAGGGGGTGAGGTTCAGCCCCAGCATTTT	CASSLAGGEVQPQHF	15	TRBD1	TRBJ1-5	TRBV5-6	NA
TGTGCCAGTAGTATACAAGGGAGGCCGAACACCGGGGAGCTGTTTTTT	CASSIQGRPNTGELFF	16	NA	TRBJ2-2	TRBV19	NA
TGTGCCACACAGGGCCAAGGCCCTAGGTCCTACGAGCAGTACTTC	CATQGQGPRSYEQYF	15	NA	TRBJ2-7	TRBV21-1	NA
TGTGCCAGCAGCTTAGCCTCTAGTAGGGGCAATGAGCAGTTCTTC	CASSLASSRGNEQFF	15	NA	TRBJ2-1	TRBV7-6	NA
TGTGCCAGCAGTTACTCTAGAAACACCGGGGAGCTGTTTTTT	CASSYSRNTGELFF	14	NA	TRBJ2-2	TRBV6-5	NA
TGCGCCAGCAGCCCCAGGGGGGATGGACCCGAGCAGTACTTC	CASSPRGDGPEQYF	14	NA	TRBJ2-7	TRBV5-1	NA
TGTGCCAGCAGTTACAGCAGGAGGGGGGGAGACGAGCAGTACTTC	CASSYSRRGGDEQYF	15	NA	TRBJ2-7	TRBV6-2/TRBV6-3	once
TGCAGCGTGTCAGGGTCCTATGGCTACACCTTC	CSVSGSYGYTF	11	NA	TRBJ1-2	TRBV29-1	NA
TGCGCCAGCAGCTTACAGAGTGCAACTAATGAAAAACTGTTTTTT	CASSLQSATNEKLFF	15	NA	TRBJ1-4	TRBV5-1	NA
TGTGCCAGCAGTTTAGCCGTTGTCGAGCAGTTCTTC	CASSLAVVEQFF	12	NA	TRBJ2-1	TRBV12-3/TRBV12-4	NA
TGTGCCAGTAACCATGGGTCGGGACAGGTCCCAACCAGCTCTGGAAACACCATATATTTT	CASNHGSGQVPTSSGNTIYF	20	TRBD1	TRBJ1-3	TRBV19	NA
TGTGCCAGCAGTTACATGGCAGGGGATTCACCCCTCCACTTT	CASSYMAGDSPLHF	14	NA	TRBJ1-6	TRBV6-5	NA
TGTGCCAGCAAGGGGGGGATTGACACTGAAGCTTTCTTT	CASKGGIDTEAFF	13	NA	TRBJ1-1	TRBV18	NA
TGTGCCAGCAGCTTAAGGGCACGGGGGGACCTCGGGGATACGCAGTATTTT	CASSLRARGDLGDTQYF	17	TRBD2	TRBJ2-3	TRBV7-2	few
TGTGCCAGCAGCGGAGGAGGGACTGAAGCTTTCTTT	CASSGGGTEAFF	12	NA	TRBJ1-1	TRBV9	NA
TGTGCCAGCAGTCCCTTGGGCCGGACAGATACGCAGTATTTT	CASSPLGRTDTQYF	14	NA	TRBJ2-3	TRBV6-6	NA
TGTGCCAGCAGCTTAGTACAGGGCTATGGCTACACCTTC	CASSLVQGYGYTF	13	NA	TRBJ1-2	TRBV7-9	NA
TGTGCCAGCACGGGACCAGGGGGCGCAGATACGCAGTATTTT	CASTGPGGADTQYF	14	TRBD1	TRBJ2-3	TRBV2	NA
TGTGCCAGCAGCCTAGGAAATACGCAGTATTTT	CASSLGNTQYF	11	NA	TRBJ2-3	TRBV7-3	NA
TGTGCCAGCAGCCCCTGGGCGGGCAATCGGCCCCAGCATTTT	CASSPWAGNRPQHF	14	NA	TRBJ1-5	TRBV7-2	NA
TGTGCCAGCAATTCCGGTTATGGCTACACCTTC	CASNSGYGYTF	11	NA	TRBJ1-2	TRBV6-5	NA
TGTGCCAGCAGTCAAAACAGGGTTGGCTACACCTTC	CASSQNRVGYTF	12	NA	TRBJ1-2	TRBV12-3/TRBV12-4	NA
TGTGCCAGCAGCCACCGGGGAGGGAATCAGCCCCAGCATTTT	CASSHRGGNQPQHF	14	NA	TRBJ1-5	TRBV3-1/TRBV3-2	NA
TGTGCCAGCAGTGAATATCGGGCTGGGGCCAACGTCCTGACTTTC	CASSEYRAGANVLTF	15	NA	TRBJ2-6	TRBV25-1	few
TGTGCCAGCAGCCAAACCGGACAATGGGATCAGCCCCAGCATTTT	CASSQTGQWDQPQHF	15	NA	TRBJ1-5	TRBV7-9	NA
TGTGCCACCAGCTCTCGTGCGTTGGCTAATGAAAAACTGTTTTTT	CATSSRALANEKLFF	15	NA	TRBJ1-4	TRBV15	NA
TGTGCCAGCAGTGACACAGGGAATCAGCCCCAGCATTTT	CASSDTGNQPQHF	13	NA	TRBJ1-5	TRBV6-4	NA
TGCAGCGTTGGGGACATCAATCAGCCCCAGCATTTT	CSVGDINQPQHF	12	NA	TRBJ1-5	TRBV29-1	NA
TGTGCCAGCAGCTTAGACGTAGGACTAGCGGGGGACTATAGCACAGATACGCAGTATTTT	CASSLDVGLAGDYSTDTQYF	20	TRBD2	TRBJ2-3	TRBV11-2	NA
TGTGCTAGTGGTTTGGCGCAACAGGGTTACCATGAGCAGTTCTTC	CASGLAQQGYHEQFF	15	NA	TRBJ2-1	TRBV12-5	NA
TGCGCCAGTATTAGGGACACGGGAAACACTGAAGCTTTCTTT	CASIRDTGNTEAFF	14	NA	TRBJ1-1	TRBV5-1	NA
TGTGCCAGCAGTTACGAACGGGGAACCTACGAGCAGTACTTC	CASSYERGTYEQYF	14	NA	TRBJ2-7	TRBV6-5	once
TGTGCCAGCAGCCCAACTCTTGATCAGCCCCAGCATTTT	CASSPTLDQPQHF	13	NA	TRBJ1-5	TRBV7-2	NA
TGCGCCAGCAGCGCGGCCACAGGGGGGTCTGGAAACACCATATATTTT	CASSAATGGSGNTIYF	16	TRBD1	TRBJ1-3	TRBV5-1	NA
TGTGCCAGCAGGGTAACAGGGCTGGATGGCTACACCTTC	CASRVTGLDGYTF	13	NA	TRBJ1-2	TRBV6-5	few
TGTGCCAGCAGTTACTCTTCCCGGGGTACGCAGTATTTT	CASSYSSRGTQYF	13	NA	TRBJ2-3	TRBV6-6	NA
TGTGCCAGCTCACCCGGGGACATTGAAGCTTTCTTT	CASSPGDIEAFF	12	NA	TRBJ1-1	TRBV18	NA
TGCGCCAGCAGCTCGGGGTGGGGCACTGAAGCTTTCTTT	CASSSGWGTEAFF	13	NA	TRBJ1-1	TRBV5-1	NA
TGTGCCAGCAGCGTAGGAGGCGGGGAGAGTTACGAGCAGTACTTC	CASSVGGGESYEQYF	15	NA	TRBJ2-7	TRBV9	few
TGTGCCAGCTCACCACCGACAGAGATTAATGAGCAGTTCTTC	CASSPPTEINEQFF	14	NA	TRBJ2-1	TRBV18	NA
TGTGCCAGCAGCCGGGGGGTTTTGGAGACCCAGTACTTC	CASSRGVLETQYF	13	TRBD2	TRBJ2-5	TRBV5-6	NA
TGTGCCAGCAGTTCCCGGACTGTAAGACCTTCTGAGGACCAGTACTTC	CASSSRTVRPSEDQYF	16	NA	TRBJ2-5	TRBV6-2/TRBV6-3	NA
TGTGCCAGTCTAGCAGATGGTCTTGGCGGCTACACCTTC	CASLADGLGGYTF	13	NA	TRBJ1-2	TRBV11-3	NA
TGTGCCAGCAGTGAATTTGCTACAGGGGGATACACTGAAGCTTTCTTT	CASSEFATGGYTEAFF	16	TRBD1	TRBJ1-1	TRBV2	NA
TGTGCCAGTAGGGACAGGGGTTTCAACACCGGGGAGCTGTTTTTT	CASRDRGFNTGELFF	15	TRBD1	TRBJ2-2	TRBV19	few
TGTGCCAGCAGCTTGGGGCCGGGATTCTCCTACGAGCAGTACTTC	CASSLGPGFSYEQYF	15	NA	TRBJ2-7	TRBV5-5	NA
TGTGCCAGCAGCTCGAGACAGGGAGGCATAGCTTTCTTT	CASSSRQGGIAFF	13	TRBD1	TRBJ1-1	TRBV5-4	NA
TGTGCCATCAGAGGGGAGACAGGGGCTCAGCCCCAGCATTTT	CAIRGETGAQPQHF	14	TRBD1	TRBJ1-5	TRBV10-3	once
TGTGCCAGCTCACAGGACTTAAGCTCCTACAATGAGCAGTTCTTC	CASSQDLSSYNEQFF	15	NA	TRBJ2-1	TRBV18	NA